These T cell receptor beta chains were read from a single sample in a study of blood T cell repertoires in COVID-19. Generated by immunoSEQ multiplex PCR, the TCRdb table keeps only in-frame clones and is missing some. The sample includes nearly 200,000 clones, around 85% seen only once; the top ten take around 0.93%. The source material was peripheral blood. These receptors all stem from a man aged 55 to 70 with COVID-19, enrolled during active disease. Each CDR3 is given with its conserved first and last residue.

V gene: TRBV6-5; J gene: TRBJ1-1; CDR3 protein: CASSYSRQGNTEAFF
V gene: TRBV2; J gene: TRBJ2-7; CDR3 protein: CASRGLVYEQYF
V gene: TRBV28; J gene: TRBJ1-2; CDR3 protein: CASSSRGDGYTF
V gene: TRBV24-1; J gene: TRBJ2-1; CDR3 protein: CATSDQSGTSGRGYNEQFF
V gene: TRBV6-5; J gene: TRBJ1-1; CDR3 protein: CASRGQTGMNTEAFF
V gene: TRBV7-9; J gene: TRBJ1-1; CDR3 protein: CASSLEGSTEAFF
V gene: TRBV6-1; J gene: TRBJ1-3; CDR3 protein: CASSEAHGGSSGNTIYF
V gene: TRBV6-6; J gene: TRBJ2-3; CDR3 protein: CATAPSGPTDTQYF
V gene: TRBV27; J gene: TRBJ2-6; CDR3 protein: CASSLPKTAWGAGANVLTF
V gene: TRBV6-6; J gene: TRBJ2-3; CDR3 protein: CASSPGLAHQSVTDTQYF
V gene: TRBV14; J gene: TRBJ1-1; CDR3 protein: CASSLYFGQRTEAFF
V gene: TRBV9; J gene: TRBJ1-3; CDR3 protein: CASSATGAAGNTIYF
V gene: TRBV29-1; J gene: TRBJ2-5; CDR3 protein: CSIALQGETQYF
V gene: TRBV5-6; J gene: TRBJ1-1; CDR3 protein: CASSLVGISMNTEAFF
V gene: TRBV28; J gene: TRBJ2-6; CDR3 protein: CASSGVGTGGVGANVLTF
V gene: TRBV7-2; J gene: TRBJ2-2; CDR3 protein: CASSLQDFTGELFF
V gene: TRBV19; J gene: TRBJ2-2; CDR3 protein: CASSSGRESGELFF
V gene: TRBV2; J gene: TRBJ1-2; CDR3 protein: CASRPGQGFDGYTF
V gene: TRBV7-2; J gene: TRBJ1-2; CDR3 protein: CASSPITGDGGYTF
V gene: TRBV7-9; J gene: TRBJ1-4; CDR3 protein: CASSSYGMGVEKLFF
V gene: TRBV5-1; J gene: TRBJ2-1; CDR3 protein: CASSLGQGYNEQFF
V gene: TRBV5-6; J gene: TRBJ1-1; CDR3 protein: CASSAGGPRNTEAFF
V gene: TRBV6-5; J gene: TRBJ2-7; CDR3 protein: CASILLGTYEQYF
V gene: TRBV5-4; J gene: TRBJ1-3; CDR3 protein: CASSRTGGNTIYF
V gene: TRBV6-5; J gene: TRBJ2-7; CDR3 protein: CASSLAATSEQYF
V gene: TRBV6-2/TRBV6-3; J gene: TRBJ1-1; CDR3 protein: CASSYTGNTEAFF
V gene: TRBV9; J gene: TRBJ2-1; CDR3 protein: CASSPPGLAELNEQFF
V gene: TRBV7-8; J gene: TRBJ2-1; CDR3 protein: CASSFRTANNEQFF
V gene: TRBV27; J gene: TRBJ1-2; CDR3 protein: CASSSNLRGLGYGYTF
V gene: TRBV6-5; J gene: TRBJ1-1; CDR3 protein: CASSYDRVGGTEAFF
V gene: TRBV5-1; J gene: TRBJ1-1; CDR3 protein: CASSLSLRVTEAFF
V gene: TRBV5-5; J gene: TRBJ1-1; CDR3 protein: CASSLSGFNTEAFF
V gene: TRBV7-6; J gene: TRBJ2-1; CDR3 protein: CASSLGGTWSGNEQFF
V gene: TRBV6-5; J gene: TRBJ1-5; CDR3 protein: CASRPGAGQPQHF
V gene: TRBV20-1; J gene: TRBJ2-7; CDR3 protein: CSASPVFPGGIYEQYF
V gene: TRBV10-3; J gene: TRBJ1-5; CDR3 protein: CAISEQGNQPQHF
V gene: TRBV10-3; J gene: TRBJ1-4; CDR3 protein: CAISGSTVPNEKLFF
V gene: TRBV15; J gene: TRBJ1-2; CDR3 protein: CATSRGTDYGYTF
V gene: TRBV30; J gene: TRBJ1-2; CDR3 protein: CAWTLKPRDISLPPYGYTF
V gene: TRBV11-2; J gene: TRBJ1-3; CDR3 protein: CASSPPYSGNTIYF
V gene: TRBV4-2; J gene: TRBJ1-6; CDR3 protein: CASSPGGSREDSPLHF
V gene: TRBV5-6; J gene: TRBJ1-4; CDR3 protein: CASSPTGITNEKLFF
V gene: TRBV7-9; J gene: TRBJ2-7; CDR3 protein: CASSSTSSYEQYF
V gene: TRBV5-1; J gene: TRBJ1-1; CDR3 protein: CASSHPPGQGTEAFF
V gene: TRBV2; J gene: TRBJ1-2; CDR3 protein: CASIGQGASYGYTF
V gene: TRBV5-8; J gene: TRBJ2-7; CDR3 protein: CASSLPGQGSEQYF
V gene: TRBV4-1; J gene: TRBJ2-1; CDR3 protein: CASSQDATGGEQFF
V gene: TRBV18; J gene: TRBJ2-2; CDR3 protein: CASSQRADTGELFF
V gene: TRBV23-1; J gene: TRBJ1-1; CDR3 protein: CASSQPRQDMNTEAFF
V gene: TRBV2; J gene: TRBJ2-3; CDR3 protein: CASGPGTGGTDTQYF
V gene: TRBV19; J gene: TRBJ1-5; CDR3 protein: CASRTGDGQPQHF
V gene: TRBV5-1; J gene: TRBJ1-6; CDR3 protein: CASKLWTGDNSPLHF
V gene: TRBV27; J gene: TRBJ1-2; CDR3 protein: CASSLVAANYGYTF
V gene: TRBV5-4; J gene: TRBJ2-2; CDR3 protein: CASSWGQGLGRTGELFF
V gene: TRBV29-1; J gene: TRBJ1-5; CDR3 protein: CSVQENSNQPQHF
V gene: TRBV27; J gene: TRBJ2-7; CDR3 protein: CASSSRQGGSYEQYF
V gene: TRBV6-1; J gene: TRBJ1-1; CDR3 protein: CASSEQGITEAFF